These 27 T cell receptor beta chains were sequenced from one sample in a study of siplizumab effects on memory and regulatory T cells. The method was immunoSEQ multiplex PCR; TCRdb's version includes in-frame clones alone and lacks a portion of them. The sample comprises some 97,000 clones, 80% to 95% of which are singletons, and roughly 0.15% rests with the top ten. Specimen: CD4+ T cells sorted from blood. These receptors were taken from a human donor in good health.

This clone was observed a single time. This chain connects TRBV6-6 to TRBJ2-7, with D tentatively TRBD1 (5 bases). In germline, CDR1 is MNHNY, CDR2 SVGAGI (reference sequence). V lost 7 bases to trimming and J lost 1 base, with 14 bases between them. The length of the CDR3 is 14 residues. The CDR3 DNA is TGTGCCAGCAAGGCTAGGACAAATTCCTACGAGCAGTACTTC. Amino acid sequence: CASKARTNSYEQYF.

This chain connects TRBV6-5 to TRBJ1-2, with TRBD1 matching over 11 bases. The CDR3 length is 15 residues. CDR1 is MNHEY and CDR2 is SVGAGI in the germline V gene. Trimming at V came to 6 bases and at J to 0 bases, leaving 3 bases not matched to a gene. This chain's CDR3 is CASRGQGAANYGYTF. In DNA, the CDR3 is TGTGCCAGCAGAGGACAGGGGGCGGCTAACTATGGCTACACCTTC.

CDR3 region: CAISERGQTLTDTQYF. DNA for the CDR3: TGTGCCATCAGTGAGCGGGGTCAAACCCTTACAGATACGCAGTATTTT. The chain is built from TRBV10-3 and TRBJ2-3; D possibly corresponds to TRBD2 (5 bases). The ends were cut back, 2 bases at V and 3 bases at J, with 15 bases in the middle. This CDR3 spans 16 amino acids. Per the germline V gene, CDR1 is ENHRY and CDR2 is SYGVKD.

As concerns this clone: Other DNA variants within this sample encode the same CDR3. The chain uses TRBV6-5 and TRBJ1-1, with D perhaps TRBD1 (6 bases). This CDR3 has 12 residues. Per the germline V gene, CDR1 is MNHEY and CDR2 is SVGAGI. Between the trimmed V and J ends, which lost 2 bases and 7 bases, there was a span of 8 bases. CDR3 in DNA: TGTGCCAGCAGTTACAGGGGGGGTGAAGCTTTCTTT. It encodes CASSYRGGEAFF.

V and J are TRBV2 and TRBJ1-1; no clear D gene. The CDR3 covers 12 residues. In germline, CDR1 is SNHLY, CDR2 FYNNEI. Deletions cut 4 bases from V and 1 base from J, with 4 bases between. CDR3 DNA sequence: TGTGCCAGCAGTGCCGAGAACACTGAAGCTTTCTTT. Encoded protein: CASSAENTEAFF.

The V gene is TRBV7-3, the J gene TRBJ1-1, with D perhaps TRBD1 (5 bases). V shed 5 bases and J shed 2 bases, with 9 bases lying between them. CDR1 and CDR2 (germline): SGHTA, FQGTGA. CDR3 length: 13 residues. The CDR3 nucleotides are TGTGCCAGCAGCCCGACAGTTAACACTGAAGCTTTCTTT. This codes for CASSPTVNTEAFF.

The V call is TRBV27, the J call TRBJ2-5; 10 nucleotides align to TRBD1. The CDR3 length is 16 residues. Germline-derived CDR1 and CDR2 are MNHEY and SMNVEV (reference sequence). Trimming removed 4 bases from V and 4 bases from J; junction bases left unmatched: 9. The CDR3, as DNA: TGTGCCAGCAGTTCGAAGGACAGGGGGTCGAGAGAGACCCAGTACTTC. Protein product: CASSSKDRGSRETQYF.

The chain employs TRBV6-5 and TRBJ1-4; D remains ambiguous. Germline V gene sequence: CDR1 MNHEY, CDR2 SVGAGI. The CDR3 extends over 15 amino acids. The V end was cut by 1 base, the J end by 3 bases, with 9 bases between. The CDR3 DNA sequence: TGTGCCAGCAGTTACTTCAGCCGACCTAATGAAAAACTGTTTTTT. Residues: CASSYFSRPNEKLFF.

V usage is TRBV19 and J usage is TRBJ2-1; 7 bases map to TRBD1. CDR1 and CDR2 from the germline V gene are LNHDA and SQIVND (reference sequence). This CDR3 comprises 15 residues. Trimming at V came to 7 bases and at J to 0 bases, leaving 6 bases not matched to a gene. The CDR3 DNA reads TGTGCCAGTACCGGGGACAGTAGCTCCTACAATGAGCAGTTCTTC. As protein: CASTGDSSSYNEQFF. The variable domain in full, with the rest retrieved from reference TRBV19 and TRBJ2-1, is DGGITQSPKYLFRKEGQNVTLSCEQNLNHDAMYWYRQDPGQGLRLIYYSQIVNDFQKGDIAEGYSVSREKKESFPLTVTSAQKNPTAFYLCASTGDSSSYNEQFFGPGTRLTVL.

The chain carries TRBV7-2 and TRBJ1-3, with D unclear. The CDR3 sequence is 14 residues long. V was cut by 5 bases and J by 6 bases, with 14 bases left in between. CDR1 is SGHTA and CDR2 is FQGNSA in the germline V gene. The CDR3 nucleotides are TGTGCCAGCAGCCTACTAGCAGTGGAAAACACCATATATTTT. Its translation is CASSLLAVENTIYF.

The chain has TRBV6-5 and TRBJ2-7; 10 nucleotides align to TRBD2. There are 13 residues in the CDR3. Germline V CDR1 and CDR2: MNHEY, SVGAGI. The junction had 4 bases not matched to a gene; V was cut back by 8 bases and J by 3 bases. The CDR3 coding sequence is TGTGCCAGCCGGACTAGCGGAGACTACGAGCAGTACTTC. It is translated as CASRTSGDYEQYF.

The gene calls are TRBV6-1 and TRBJ2-3, with TRBD1 matching over 9 bases. CDR1 and CDR2 (germline): MNHNS, SASEGT. The V and J ends lost 5 bases and 2 bases, in that order; junction bases with no gene match: 5. This CDR3 region has 15 residues. CDR3 protein: CASSKDRGSTDTQYF. CDR3 bases: TGTGCCAGCAGTAAGGACAGGGGCTCCACAGATACGCAGTATTTT.

CDR3 loop: CASSAGGGQETQYF. The CDR3 DNA reads TGCGCCAGCAGCGCCGGAGGGGGCCAAGAGACCCAGTACTTC. The chain couples TRBV5-1 to TRBJ2-5, with D perhaps being TRBD1 or TRBD2 (6 bases each). Germline assignment: CDR1 SGHRS and CDR2 YFSETQ. The V and J ends lost 4 bases and 1 base respectively, with 11 bases between them. This CDR3 is built from 14 residues.

The V gene is TRBV18, the J gene TRBJ1-4; possible D gene TRBD1, 5 bases. The length of the CDR3 is 14 residues. Germline V gene lookup returns CDR1 KGHSH and CDR2 LQKENI. Trimming cost V 3 bases and J 6 bases, with 11 bases left between them. This CDR3 is CASSPVDTDEKLFF. CDR3 coding DNA: TGTGCCAGCTCACCCGTGGACACCGATGAAAAACTGTTTTTT.

This chain uses TRBV7-3 with TRBJ1-2, with 7 bases matching TRBD1. The germline V gene has CDR1 SGHTA and CDR2 FQGTGA. With V trimmed by 5 bases and J by 4 bases, 10 bases remained unmatched. The CDR3 totals 15 residues. This CDR3 is CASSPGPRQGYGYTF. DNA for the CDR3: TGTGCCAGCAGCCCCGGCCCTAGACAGGGCTATGGCTACACCTTC.

The chain joins TRBV11-2 to TRBJ1-2; TRBD1 agrees at 8 bases. The ends lost 3 bases at V and 3 bases at J; junction bases unmatched: 9. Germline V gene sequence: CDR1 SGHAT, CDR2 FQNNGV. The CDR3 has 16 residues. The CDR3 coding sequence is TGTGCCAGCAGCTTCGTGCTGCAGGGGGCGGACTATGGCTACACCTTC. It is translated as CASSFVLQGADYGYTF.

This rearrangement joins TRBV7-9 to TRBJ2-7, with D perhaps assigned TRBD1 or TRBD2 (5 bases each). Germline assignment: CDR1 SEHNR and CDR2 FQNEAQ (reference sequence). The CDR3 sequence is 14 residues long. V lost 5 bases and J lost 4, with 15 bases in between. The CDR3 DNA follows: TGTGCCAGCAGCCCGTCCGGGACGGCGTACGAGCAGTACTTC. Its translation: CASSPSGTAYEQYF. Full variable domain (outside the CDR3, taken from reference TRBV7-9 and TRBJ2-7): DTGVSQNPRHKITKRGQNVTFRCDPISEHNRLYWYRQTLGQGPEFLTYFQNEAQLEKSRLLSDRFSAERPKGSFSTLEIQRTEQGDSAMYLCASSPSGTAYEQYFGPGTRLTVT.

The chain carries TRBV6-5 and TRBJ1-2; no definite D call. V shed 6 bases and J shed 1 base, with 9 bases lying between them. The CDR3 extends over 13 amino acids. Germline V gene sequence: CDR1 MNHEY, CDR2 SVGAGI. CDR3 amino acids: CASSPGSNYGYTF. Here the CDR3 DNA reads TGTGCCAGCAGCCCCGGCAGTAACTATGGCTACACCTTC.

The V call is TRBV29-1, the J call TRBJ1-4, with D hard to call. The CDR3 consists of 11 residues. Trimming removed 5 bases at V and 8 bases at J, with 9 bases between. The germline gives CDR1 SQVTM, CDR2 ANQGSEA. The CDR3 region has the DNA TGCAGCGTTCTGTCCTACGAAAAACTGTTTTTT. Translation gives CSVLSYEKLFF.

This chain joins TRBV2 and TRBJ2-7; TRBD2 might be the D (6 bases). Looked up from germline, CDR1 is SNHLY and CDR2 is FYNNEI. The CDR3 is made up of 12 amino acids. V was clipped by 8 bases and J by 4 bases, with 12 bases between them. The chain's CDR3 is CASGGLVYEQYF. The DNA of the CDR3 is TGTGCCAGCGGGGGACTGGTTTACGAGCAGTACTTC.

For the CDR3, the DNA is TGTGCCAGCAGCTTAGCCAGAGACTTATATGGCTACACCTTC. Translating gives CASSLARDLYGYTF. The chain employs TRBV7-2 and TRBJ1-2, with no clear D. With 0 bases removed from V and 5 bases from J, the gap between germline ends came to 10 bases. This CDR3 comprises 14 residues. The germline V gene has CDR1 SGHTA and CDR2 FQGNSA.

This clone was seen more than once but under ten times. This chain joins TRBV6-1 and TRBJ1-1; D is unresolved. The CDR3 runs to 13 residues. Trimming took 7 bases from V and 8 from J, leaving 17 bases between them. The germline V gene has CDR1 MNHNS and CDR2 SASEGT. The CDR3 DNA reads TGTGCCAGCAAAAGTAACACTCGACAAGAAGCTTTCTTT. Its translation is CASKSNTRQEAFF.

This chain connects TRBV11-2 to TRBJ1-1; D uncertain. In germline, CDR1 is SGHAT, CDR2 FQNNGV. V lost 6 bases to trimming and J lost 0 bases, with 5 bases between them. The length of the CDR3 is 12 residues. The CDR3 DNA sequence: TGTGCCAGCAGTTCAATGAACACTGAAGCTTTCTTT. Its protein product is CASSSMNTEAFF.

The chain uses TRBV29-1 and TRBJ2-6; the D is unclear. This CDR3 contains 13 residues. In germline, CDR1 is SQVTM, CDR2 ANQGSEA. Trimming removed 1 base from V and 2 bases from J, with 3 bases in between. The CDR3 reads CSVEGAGANVLTF. The CDR3 DNA reads as TGCAGCGTTGAAGGGGCTGGGGCCAACGTCCTGACTTTC.

This clone was found once. The chain couples TRBV9 to TRBJ2-7; 9 bases match TRBD2. V shed 1 base and J 4 bases; nucleotides not matched to a gene: 6. The CDR3 has 15 residues. The germline V gene encodes CDR1 SGDLS and CDR2 YYNGEE. CDR3 protein: CASSVLAGPTYEQYF. For the CDR3, the DNA is TGTGCCAGCAGCGTACTAGCGGGGCCTACTTACGAGCAGTACTTC.

The V gene is TRBV18, the J gene TRBJ1-1; a weak D match, TRBD1 (6 bases). V lost 2 bases and J 0 bases, leaving 13 bases between the germline ends. The CDR3 has 16 amino acids. Germline V CDR1 and CDR2: KGHSH, LQKENI. The CDR3 DNA sequence: TGTGCCAGCTCACCAGCCCACGGACAGATGAACACTGAAGCTTTCTTT. As protein: CASSPAHGQMNTEAFF. The complete variable domain, with remaining parts taken from reference TRBV18 and TRBJ1-1, reads NAGVMQNPRHLVRRRGQEARLRCSPMKGHSHVYWYRQLPEEGLKFMVYLQKENIIDESGMPKERFSAEFPKEGPSILRIQQVVRGDSAAYFCASSPAHGQMNTEAFFGQGTRLTVV.

V gene TRBV5-1 combines with J gene TRBJ2-5, with TRBD2 as a possible D gene (7 bases). V was pared by 4 bases and J by 4 bases, with 11 bases between. The CDR3 extends over 13 amino acids. Germline V gene data show CDR1 as SGHRS and CDR2 as YFSETQ. CDR3 DNA: TGCGCCAGCAGCGGGGGGGACATAGAGACCCAGTACTTC. This sequence encodes CASSGGDIETQYF.